A single sample is the source of the 3 T cell receptor beta chains below, sequenced in a study of tissue T cells after allogeneic stem cell transplantation. Assay: immunoSEQ multiplex PCR; the TCRdb copy retains only in-frame clones and omits some. This sample carries about 50,000 clones, over 65% of them seen once, and the ten largest clones take less than 0.85%. Sequences were obtained from sorted cells pooled from one or two spleens. The origin of the receptors is a pool of C57BL/6 mice in good health.

About this clone: Germline and genes: mouse. Read data end 1 residue before the CDR3 end; the end is taken from the germline J gene. J is TRBJ2-3 and V is TRBV31; 8 nucleotides agree with TRBD1. Germline values: CDR1 GKSSPN, CDR2 SITVG. This CDR3 spans 12 amino acids. Trimming cost V 1 base and J 6 bases; bases outside gene matches: 0. The covered CDR3 bases are TGTGCCTGGAGTCGGACAGGGGAAACGCTGTAT. Translated, it gives CAWSRTGETLY. The full-length CDR3 reads as CAWSRTGETLYF. Using reference TRBV31 and TRBJ2-3 for the parts outside the CDR3, the full variable domain is AQTIHQWPVAEIKAVGSPLSLGCTIKGKSSPNLYWYWQATGGTLQQLFYSITVGQVESVVQLNLSASRPKDDQFILSTEKLLLSHSGFYLCAWSRTGETLYFGSGTRLTVL.

As concerns this clone: Gene and germline names: mouse. The missing CDR3 end, 1 residue past where the read stops, is filled in from the germline J gene. The chain recombines TRBV13-1 with TRBJ2-3; 10 bases are shared with TRBD1. Germline CDR1 and CDR2: NSHNY and SYGAGN. CDR3 length: 15 amino acids. Trimming removed 2 bases from V and 3 bases from J; junction bases left unmatched: 3. The covered CDR3 bases are TGTGCCAGCAGTGAGGGACAGGGGTGGGCAGAAACGCTGTAT. As protein: CASSEGQGWAETLY. In full, the CDR3 reads CASSEGQGWAETLYF.

There are a few counts of this clone. Gene names are mouse gene names. From the germline J gene comes the end of the CDR3, since the read stops 1 residue before it. The chain is built from TRBV12-1 and TRBJ2-7; 8 bases are shared with TRBD2. The CDR3 contains 13 residues. The germline gives CDR1 SGHSN, CDR2 HYEKVE. J was trimmed by 7 bases and V by 1 base; bases with no gene match: 5. The CDR3 region is CASSLGGRWEQYF. Incomplete CDR3 DNA: TGTGCCAGCTCTCTGGGGGGGCGCTGGGAACAGTAC.